The 11 T cell receptor beta chains below come from one sample, sequenced in a study of OX40 agonist ivuxolimab in advanced cancers. Repertoires were generated with immunoSEQ multiplex PCR, while TCRdb's copy carries only in-frame clones and drops some. The sample contains roughly 62,000 clones, 84% of which appear only once. Specimen: CD4+ or CD8+ T cells sorted from blood, collected in a trial of the OX40 agonist ivuxolimab. The receptors shown here come from an adult with an advanced solid tumor such as melanoma, head and neck, liver or kidney cancer.

The chain uses TRBV19 and TRBJ2-3; D is unclear. Trimming pared 3 bases from V and 2 bases from J, leaving 3 bases between. CDR1 and CDR2 from the germline V gene are LNHDA and SQIVND (reference sequence). The CDR3 loop spans 12 amino acids. The CDR3 DNA follows: TGTGCCAGTAGTATTTCCACAGATACGCAGTATTTT. It encodes CASSISTDTQYF.

The chain uses TRBV28 and TRBJ1-3; a possible D gene is TRBD1 (6 bases). Germline V gene data show CDR1 as MDHEN and CDR2 as SYDVKM. CDR3 size: 16 residues. V shed 7 bases and J shed 2 bases, with 18 bases lying between them. The CDR3 loop is CASTGGGPRAGNTIYF. The CDR3 coding sequence is TGTGCCAGCACGGGGGGGGGCCCGAGGGCTGGAAACACCATATATTTT. The full variable domain, in which reference TRBV28 and TRBJ1-3 provide the parts outside the CDR3, is DVKVTQSSRYLVKRTGEKVFLECVQDMDHENMFWYRQDPGLGLRLIYFSYDVKMKEKGDIPEGYSVSREKKERFSLILESASTNQTSMYLCASTGGGPRAGNTIYFGEGSWLTVV.

The chain recombines TRBV11-2 with TRBJ1-3; D is unresolved. Trimming stripped 0 bases from V and 0 bases from J, with 9 bases between. CDR1 and CDR2 from the germline V gene are SGHAT and FQNNGV. This CDR3 contains 16 residues. CDR3 DNA: TGTGCCAGCAGCTTAGAGGGAGTTCTCTCTGGAAACACCATATATTTT. It specifies CASSLEGVLSGNTIYF.

The chain carries TRBV5-1 and TRBJ2-3; 11 bases fit TRBD2. The CDR3 covers 15 residues. From germline, CDR1 is SGHRS and CDR2 YFSETQ. V trimming: 7 bases; J trimming: 4 bases; junction bases outside the gene matches: 8. The CDR3 DNA is TGCGCCAGCTCTATAGCGGGAGGGTTCTCAGATACGCAGTATTTT. Translation gives CASSIAGGFSDTQYF.

CDR3 bases: TGTGCCAGTAGAACGGGACCAAACGGGGCTGAAGCTTTCTTT. Its protein is CASRTGPNGAEAFF. The chain couples TRBV19 to TRBJ1-1; D is perhaps TRBD1 (5 bases). The CDR3 runs to 14 residues. The germline gives CDR1 LNHDA, CDR2 SQIVND (reference sequence). Trimming removed 6 bases at V and 6 bases at J, with 17 bases between.

The chain is built from TRBV14 and TRBJ2-3; D not resolved. The V and J ends lost 2 bases and 4 bases respectively, with 10 bases between them. The CDR3 covers 14 residues. Germline CDR1 SGHDN, CDR2 FVKESK. CDR3 sequence (DNA): TGTGCCAGCAGCCAAACGGGCACTGCAGATACGCAGTATTTT. Its translation: CASSQTGTADTQYF.

As for this clone: A read error may produce the germline difference seen at one junction end. The chain combines TRBV7-7 with TRBJ1-5, with D unclear. Germline-derived CDR1 and CDR2 are SSHAT and FNYEAQ (reference sequence). This CDR3 region has 11 residues. The CDR3 DNA reads as TGTGCTAGCAGTCCCCATCAGCCCCAGCATTTT. Translating gives CASSPHQPQHF.

This rearrangement joins TRBV7-2 to TRBJ2-5; unclear D gene. From germline, CDR1 is SGHTA and CDR2 FQGNSA. Trimming pared 4 bases from V and 1 base from J, leaving 13 bases between. This CDR3 spans 15 amino acids. The CDR3 sequence is CASSSPARSQETQYF. CDR3 nucleotide sequence: TGTGCCAGCAGCTCCCCCGCGAGGTCCCAAGAGACCCAGTACTTC.

V and J are TRBV29-1 and TRBJ1-2; TRBD1 agrees at 8 bases. The CDR3 contains 13 residues. The V segment lost 6 bases and the J segment 4 bases; nucleotides outside the gene matches: 7. The V gene's germline CDR1 is SQVTM and CDR2 ANQGSEA. The CDR3 region is CSVDRGPAYGYTF. The CDR3 DNA is TGCAGCGTCGACAGGGGTCCCGCCTATGGCTACACCTTC.

The chain joins TRBV19 to TRBJ1-2; TRBD1 aligns across 9 bases. Germline V gene sequence: CDR1 LNHDA, CDR2 SQIVND (reference sequence). This CDR3 has 13 amino acids. With V trimmed by 5 bases and J by 5 bases, 3 bases remained unmatched. In DNA form, the CDR3 reads TGTGCCAGTAGTTGGACAGGGGAATATGGCTACACCTTC. This translates into CASSWTGEYGYTF.

The chain combines TRBV10-3 with TRBJ2-1, with 13 bases fitting TRBD2. The J segment lost 9 bases and the V segment lost 3 bases, leaving 8 bases of the junction unmatched. Germline lookup yields CDR1 ENHRY and CDR2 SYGVKD. The CDR3 consists of 16 residues. The CDR3 DNA reads as TGTGCCATCAGTGACGTAACTAGCGGGGGGGCGGGTGAGCAGTTCTTC. As protein: CAISDVTSGGAGEQFF.